A selection of T cell receptor beta chains follows, all from one sample in a study of cytomegalovirus exposure and HLA in healthy donors. Produced via immunoSEQ multiplex PCR; TCRdb's table is partial and in-frame only. The sample contains around 130,000 clones, more than 70% of which appear only once. The sequencing input was PBMCs. Receptors were obtained from a young woman in good health and CMV-seronegative. The CDR3 runs from the conserved cysteine through the conserved F or W. The D gene is left open where the match is weak.

TRBV7-9	TRBD2	TRBJ2-3	CASSIGLAATQYF
TRBV7-2	TRBD1	TRBJ1-1	CASSPDRGLNTEAFF
TRBV11-3	TRBD1	TRBJ2-3	CASSLGQGIADTQYF
TRBV7-2	.	TRBJ1-2	CASSLRRGGASVGYGYTF
TRBV30	TRBD1	TRBJ1-5	CAWSPTGASNQPQHF
TRBV5-6	.	TRBJ2-7	CASSLGGGSYEQYF
TRBV7-9	.	TRBJ2-3	CASSLGAPDTQYF
TRBV29-1	TRBD2	TRBJ2-5	CSVEDQAGARETQYF
TRBV6-1	TRBD1	TRBJ1-1	CASRGQSNTEAFF
TRBV2	TRBD1	TRBJ2-7	CASSYRGEQYF
TRBV19	TRBD1	TRBJ1-6	CASSIGPPGQSSYNSPLHF
TRBV27	.	TRBJ2-1	CASRGSYNEQFF
TRBV5-4	TRBD2	TRBJ2-2	CASTPAGENTGELFF
TRBV5-1	TRBD2	TRBJ2-7	CASSFEGLVRGDEQYF
TRBV7-9	.	TRBJ1-2	CASSLDGRQVYGYTF
TRBV19	TRBD1	TRBJ1-2	CASSTTGTGAPNYGYTF
TRBV27	TRBD1	TRBJ2-6	CASSFTGGSSSGANVLTF
TRBV6-1	TRBD1	TRBJ2-4	CASSPILRGRNIQYF
TRBV29-1	TRBD1	TRBJ2-7	CSYLKPGQGLGEQYF
TRBV25-1	.	TRBJ2-3	CASSESRVADTQYF
TRBV5-1	.	TRBJ2-7	CASSLYGYEQYF
TRBV11-2	.	TRBJ2-7	CASSHRAEQYF
TRBV5-1	TRBD1	TRBJ2-2	CASSLVQGANTGELFF
TRBV5-4	TRBD2	TRBJ2-7	CASSEGLAGGRDYEQYF
TRBV5-1	.	TRBJ1-4	CASSLGQGGQEKLFF
TRBV6-6	.	TRBJ1-4	CASSYSIGVGEKLFF
TRBV15	TRBD1	TRBJ1-2	CATSHYRGSGGYTF
TRBV4-1	.	TRBJ1-2	CASSQGGSLAYGYTF
TRBV19	.	TRBJ1-6	CASNLNRANSPLHF
TRBV13	.	TRBJ1-6	CASSLTGGSPLHF
TRBV6-5	.	TRBJ1-6	CASKLTRTHNSPLHF
TRBV30	.	TRBJ2-4	CAWSDRAIAKNIQYF
TRBV11-1	TRBD1	TRBJ2-3	CAIQGDTQYF
TRBV5-6	TRBD1	TRBJ1-5	CASSSRQGRVQPQHF
TRBV7-2	.	TRBJ1-2	CASSQRQLPRGYTF
TRBV5-4	TRBD2	TRBJ2-6	CASSPGLAGGHGANVLTF
TRBV23-1	.	TRBJ1-6	CASRLGQHNSPLHF
TRBV4-3	TRBD1	TRBJ2-1	CASSQDGQGAGEQFF
TRBV7-2	TRBD2	TRBJ2-7	CASSPMTSGGYEQYF